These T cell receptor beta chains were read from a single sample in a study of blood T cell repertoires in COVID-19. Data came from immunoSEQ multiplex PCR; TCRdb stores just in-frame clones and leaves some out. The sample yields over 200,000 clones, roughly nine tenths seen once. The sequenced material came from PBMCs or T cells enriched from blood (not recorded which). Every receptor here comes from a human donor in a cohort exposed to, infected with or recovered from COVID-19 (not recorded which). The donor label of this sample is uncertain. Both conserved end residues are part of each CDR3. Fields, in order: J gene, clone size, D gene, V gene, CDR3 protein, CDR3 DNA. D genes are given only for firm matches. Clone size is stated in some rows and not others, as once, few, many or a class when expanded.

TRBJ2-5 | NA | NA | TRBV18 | CASSAHKQETQYF | TGTGCCAGCTCAGCGCATAAACAAGAGACCCAGTACTTC
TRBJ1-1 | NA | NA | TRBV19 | CASKGRRLNTEAFF | TGTGCCAGTAAGGGGCGCCGCCTGAACACTGAAGCTTTCTTT
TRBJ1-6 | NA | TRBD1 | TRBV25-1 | CASKQGPESPLHF | TGTGCCAGCAAACAGGGGCCGGAATCACCCCTCCACTTT
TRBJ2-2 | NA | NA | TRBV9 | CASSVAGVLTRELFF | TGTGCCAGCAGCGTAGCCGGTGTTTTAACCAGGGAGCTGTTTTTT
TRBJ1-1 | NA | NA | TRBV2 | CASRRELMNTEAFF | TGTGCCAGCAGGAGGGAGCTCATGAACACTGAAGCTTTCTTT
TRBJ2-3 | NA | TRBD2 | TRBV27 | CASSFEAGAPDTQYF | TGTGCCAGCAGTTTTGAGGCGGGAGCCCCAGATACGCAGTATTTT
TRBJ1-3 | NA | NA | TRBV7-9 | CASSSVGRGNTIYF | TGTGCCAGCAGCTCTGTCGGGAGAGGAAACACCATATATTTT
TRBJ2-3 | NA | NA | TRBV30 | CAWSLRTDTQYF | TGTGCCTGGAGTCTGAGGACAGATACGCAGTATTTT
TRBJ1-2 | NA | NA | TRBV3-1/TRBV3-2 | CASSRGSKGGYTF | TGTGCCAGCAGTCGAGGCTCCAAGGGGGGCTACACCTTC
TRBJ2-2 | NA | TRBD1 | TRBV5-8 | CASSLPGTGYTGELFF | TGTGCCAGCAGCTTGCCCGGGACAGGGTACACCGGGGAGCTGTTTTTT
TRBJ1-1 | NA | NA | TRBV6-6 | CASSLGGNTEAFF | TGTGCCAGCAGTTTGGGGGGAAACACTGAAGCTTTCTTT
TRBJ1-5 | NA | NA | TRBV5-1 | CASSPTGHQPQHF | TGCGCCAGCAGCCCGACGGGTCATCAGCCCCAGCATTTT
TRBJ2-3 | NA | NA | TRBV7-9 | CASSPQTDPDTQYF | TGTGCCAGCAGCCCTCAGACAGATCCAGATACGCAGTATTTT
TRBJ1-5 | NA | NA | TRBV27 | CASSLGGGVNQPQHF | TGTGCCAGCAGTTTAGGAGGGGGGGTCAATCAGCCCCAGCATTTT
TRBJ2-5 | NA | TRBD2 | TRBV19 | CASSIGTSPKETQYF | TGTGCCAGTAGTATAGGGACTAGCCCTAAAGAGACCCAGTACTTC
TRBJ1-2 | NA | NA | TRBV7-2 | CASSLHGQYGYTF | TGTGCCAGCAGCCTTCACGGACAGTATGGCTACACCTTC
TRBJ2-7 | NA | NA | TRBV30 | CAWSVGGAYYEQYF | TGTGCCTGGAGTGTGGGGGGGGCTTACTACGAGCAGTACTTC
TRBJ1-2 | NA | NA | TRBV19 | CASSFLAGVVYGYTF | TGTGCCAGTAGTTTCCTGGCAGGGGTGGTCTATGGCTACACCTTC
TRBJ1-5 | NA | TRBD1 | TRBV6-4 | CASSDPNRGRNSLDNQPQHF | TGTGCCAGCAGTGACCCGAACAGGGGAAGAAATTCCCTTGACAATCAGCCCCAGCATTTT
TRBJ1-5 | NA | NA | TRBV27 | CASSSEGINQPQHF | TGTGCCAGCAGTTCCGAGGGCATCAATCAGCCCCAGCATTTT
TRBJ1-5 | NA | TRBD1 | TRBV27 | CASSLDRGNQPQHF | TGTGCCAGCAGTTTAGACAGGGGCAATCAGCCCCAGCATTTT
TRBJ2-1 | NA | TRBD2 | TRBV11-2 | CASNIGGGAHSEQFF | TGTGCCAGCAACATAGGCGGGGGGGCCCACAGTGAGCAGTTCTTC
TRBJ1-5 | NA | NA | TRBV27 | CASSVDSYNQPQHF | TGTGCCAGCAGTGTGGACAGCTACAATCAGCCCCAGCATTTT
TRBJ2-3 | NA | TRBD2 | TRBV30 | CAWSDVLAGADTQYF | TGTGCCTGGAGCGATGTACTAGCGGGGGCAGATACGCAGTATTTT
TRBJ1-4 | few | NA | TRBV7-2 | CASSSPLTGYNEKLFF | TGTGCCAGCAGCTCGCCCCTGACAGGCTATAATGAAAAACTGTTTTTT
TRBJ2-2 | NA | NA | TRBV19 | CASSIDGRYGELFF | TGTGCCAGTAGTATAGATGGCAGATACGGGGAGCTGTTTTTT
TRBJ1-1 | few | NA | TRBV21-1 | CASTPIRRKVNTEAFF | TGTGCCAGCACCCCAATAAGGAGGAAAGTGAACACTGAAGCTTTCTTT
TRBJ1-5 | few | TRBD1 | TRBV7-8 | CASSPPLRQGREQPQHF | TGTGCCAGCAGCCCGCCTCTTAGACAGGGCCGGGAGCAGCCCCAGCATTTT
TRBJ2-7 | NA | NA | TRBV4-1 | CASSQDSGTGNHEQYF | TGCGCCAGCAGCCAAGATAGCGGGACAGGGAACCACGAGCAGTACTTC
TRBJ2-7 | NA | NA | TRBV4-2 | CASSQDPTTLEQYF | TGTGCCAGCAGCCAAGATCCGACAACGCTGGAGCAGTACTTC
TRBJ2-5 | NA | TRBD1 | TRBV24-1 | CATSDWGQGGEQTQYF | TGTGCCACCAGTGATTGGGGACAGGGGGGGGAGCAGACCCAGTACTTC
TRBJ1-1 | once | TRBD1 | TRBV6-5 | CASSQPGQGTTEAFF | TGTGCCAGCAGCCAACCGGGACAGGGTACCACTGAAGCTTTCTTT
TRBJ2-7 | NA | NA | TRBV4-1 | CASSQVVSSYEQYF | TGCGCCAGCAGCCAAGTAGTCTCCTCCTACGAGCAGTACTTC
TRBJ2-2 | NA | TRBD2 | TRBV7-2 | CASSLKAGRYTGELFF | TGTGCCAGCAGCTTAAAAGCGGGGAGATACACCGGGGAGCTGTTTTTT
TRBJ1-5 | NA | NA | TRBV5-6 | CASSLAKGIFSNQPQHF | TGTGCCAGCAGTCTGGCGAAGGGGATTTTTAGCAATCAGCCCCAGCATTTT
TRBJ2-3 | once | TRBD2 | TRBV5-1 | CASSPSRGADTQYF | TGCGCCAGCAGCCCTTCCCGGGGGGCAGATACGCAGTATTTT
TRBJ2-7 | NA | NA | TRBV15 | CATSRDRHREGEQYF | TGTGCCACCAGCAGAGATCGGCACAGGGAGGGCGAGCAGTACTTC
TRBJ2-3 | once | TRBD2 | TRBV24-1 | CATSERLAGDGKDTQYF | TGTGCCACCAGTGAGCGCTTAGCGGGGGACGGTAAAGATACGCAGTATTTT
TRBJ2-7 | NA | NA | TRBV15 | CATSRGTDYEQYF | TGTGCCACCAGCAGAGGGACAGACTACGAGCAGTACTTC
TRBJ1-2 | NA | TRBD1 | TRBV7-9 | CASTGWTGNSRGYGYTF | TGTGCCAGCACCGGTTGGACAGGGAACTCAAGGGGCTATGGCTACACCTTC
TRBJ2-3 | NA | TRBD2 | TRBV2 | CASSGLAGTDTQYF | TGTGCCAGCAGTGGACTAGCGGGCACAGATACGCAGTATTTT
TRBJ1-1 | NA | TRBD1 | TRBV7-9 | CASSPDRGQATEAFF | TGTGCCAGCAGCCCGGACAGGGGGCAAGCGACTGAAGCTTTCTTT
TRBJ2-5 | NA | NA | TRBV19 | CASSMRIYQETQYF | TGTGCCAGTAGTATGAGGATTTATCAAGAGACCCAGTACTTC